Listed here are 8 T cell receptor beta chains from one sample, sequenced in a study of CD8 T cells in ankylosing spondylitis. MiXCR, run by TCRdb on the 5' RACE reads, gives a single entry per CDR3 protein. The table has roughly 240,000 distinct CDR3 sequences, roughly 32% seen once; the top ten hold approximately 4%. Sequenced sample: blood, either unsorted or a sorted T cell fraction (not recorded which). These receptors originate from a male donor with ankylosing spondylitis or in good health (not recorded which).

This chain connects TRBV20-1 to TRBJ2-5; unclear D gene. Trimming removed 7 bases from V and 0 bases from J, with 12 bases in between. Looked up from germline, CDR1 is DFQATT and CDR2 is SNEGSKA (reference sequence). The length of the CDR3 is 13 residues. CDR3 region: CSEGHPYQETQYF. DNA for the CDR3: TGCAGTGAGGGTCACCCGTACCAAGAGACCCAGTACTTC.

V is TRBV9 and J is TRBJ2-7, with 10 positions matching TRBD2. The V gene end was trimmed by 4 bases and the J gene end by 4 bases; junction bases not matched to a gene: 11. The CDR3 covers 16 residues. Per germline, CDR1 SGDLS and CDR2 YYNGEE. CDR3 region: CASSSRLAGGRYEQYF. The DNA for the CDR3 is TGTGCCAGCAGCTCAAGACTAGCGGGCGGTCGTTACGAGCAGTACTTC.

This clonotype was seen a few times. The chain couples TRBV6-5 to TRBJ1-6, with 7 bases lining up with TRBD1. Germline loops: CDR1 MNHEY, CDR2 SVGAGI. V gave up 4 bases and J gave up 9 bases; unmatched junction bases: 12. CDR3 length equals 16 residues. CDR3 in DNA: TGTGCCAGCAGTTTCTATGGGACAGAGTATCCTTCACCCCTCCACTTT. Translation: CASSFYGTEYPSPLHF.

This clonotype has a handful of counts. The chain couples TRBV28 to TRBJ2-5; D possibly corresponds to TRBD1 (7 bases). This CDR3 has 13 residues. CDR1 is MDHEN, CDR2 SYDVKM, per germline. V was pared by 4 bases and J by 4 bases, with 10 bases between. The chain's CDR3 is CASSYQGGETQYF. In DNA form, the CDR3 reads TGTGCCAGCAGTTATCAGGGGGGAGAGACCCAGTACTTC.

The table lists this clonotype with a few counts. The V and J genes are TRBV5-6 and TRBJ2-2, with D unresolved. Trimming left V 1 base short and J 1 base short, with 8 bases between. This CDR3 has 15 residues. The germline CDR1 and CDR2 sequences are SGHDT and YYEEEE. CDR3: CASSLRAENTGELFF. CDR3 in DNA: TGTGCCAGCAGCTTGAGAGCAGAGAACACCGGGGAGCTGTTTTTT.

This rearrangement joins TRBV7-6 to TRBJ2-7; D remains unclear. The CDR3 totals 14 residues. Germline V gives CDR1 SGHVS, CDR2 FNYEAQ. V dropped 5 bases and J dropped 1 base, with 12 bases sitting between them. The CDR3 loop is CASSPRTYSYEQYF. DNA for the CDR3: TGTGCCAGCAGCCCTCGGACGTATTCCTACGAGCAGTACTTC.

This clonotype was counted only a few times. The genes are TRBV6-4 and TRBJ2-3; TRBD1 is a possible D gene (5 bases). The CDR3 has 14 residues. V was cut by 5 bases and J by 6 bases, with 15 bases left in between. Per the germline V gene, CDR1 is MRHNA and CDR2 is SNTAGT. The CDR3 loop reads CASSLGVGPDTQYF. CDR3 bases: TGTGCCAGCAGTTTAGGGGTTGGCCCGGATACGCAGTATTTT.

This clonotype was observed a handful of times. The J gene is TRBJ1-2, the V gene TRBV12-3 or TRBV12-4, with TRBD1 matching 7 bases. The junction had 5 bases not matched to a gene; V was cut back by 7 bases and J by 3 bases. The CDR3 has 13 residues. For the CDR3, the DNA is TGTGCCAGCACCGAACAGGGGTACTATGGCTACACCTTC. Protein sequence: CASTEQGYYGYTF.